The TCR beta chain described here comes from a study of control samples from healthy donors and cancer patients (dated by TCRdb to between 2020 and 2021). Of note for this clone: There is no known antigen for this receptor. Base-call qualities are not available, and no considerably larger clone is one nucleotide away.

CDR1 is given as SQVTM and CDR2 as ANQGSEA, both from the germline V gene. Reading from cysteine to phenylalanine, the CDR3 counts 13 amino acids. Just CDR3 DNA is preserved here, 39 bases in frame from base 1. V drops 7 bases and J drops 2 bases, leaving 13 bases in between. The library relied on the immunoSEQ multiplex PCR assay. The table was pulled from immuneACCESS by TCRdb, which kept in-frame rearrangements only. Such tables lose some clones; where checked, under half of the loss comes from unresolved V genes, and the rest has no known cause. Present in this sample are about 160,000 clones, roughly 93% of which were seen just once. The ten biggest clones cover approximately 4% of the sample.

The origin of this receptor is an older woman in good health. Here the chain combines TRBV29-1 and TRBJ2-3, and the D gene may be TRBD1, 6 bases matching. The sequenced sample was blood. The CDR3 protein is CSAWTEDTDTQYF. The DNA sequence is given as TGCAGCGCATGGACAGAAGACACAGATACGCAGTATTTT.